Following are 28 T cell receptor beta chains from one sample sequenced in a study of CD8+ T cells in alopecia areata. Reverse transcribed after extraction, RNA yielded cDNA as the sequencing template. Sequencing was performed with immunoSEQ multiplex PCR; in TCRdb, only in-frame clones are kept and a portion is missing. The data contain 200,000 or so clones, about 53% of them seen just once; the ten biggest clones take up approximately 0.44%. This sample comprised CD4+ T cells sorted from blood, obtained at week 0. The receptors derive from a human donor with alopecia areata.

V and J are TRBV30 and TRBJ2-6; D ambiguous. This CDR3 comprises 15 residues. The ends were cut back, 0 bases at V and 1 base at J, with 7 bases in the middle. Per the germline V gene, CDR1 is GTSNPN and CDR2 is SVGIG (reference sequence). The CDR3 sequence is CAWSVRNSGANVLTF. DNA of the CDR3: TGTGCCTGGAGTGTACGTAATTCTGGGGCCAACGTCCTGACTTTC.

This chain uses TRBV30 with TRBJ1-3; D gene ambiguous. Looked up from germline, CDR1 is GTSNPN and CDR2 is SVGIG (reference sequence). The CDR3 totals 13 residues. The V end lost 4 bases, the J end lost 2 bases, and 9 bases lay between the germline ends. The CDR3 protein is CAWMLTPGNTIYF. CDR3 DNA: TGTGCCTGGATGTTGACACCTGGAAACACCATATATTTT.

The genes are TRBV4-1 and TRBJ2-1, with D uncertain. Germline V gene data show CDR1 as MGHRA and CDR2 as YSYEKL. Trimming shortened V by 3 bases and J by 2 bases, and 14 bases separated the two germline ends. The CDR3 has 16 residues. The CDR3 loop reads CASSQNLAVPYNEQFF. In nucleotides, the CDR3 is TGCGCCAGCAGCCAGAACTTAGCCGTCCCCTACAATGAGCAGTTCTTC.

This rearrangement joins TRBV6-1 to TRBJ2-7, with D perhaps matching TRBD1 or TRBD2 (5 bases each). V shed 1 base and J shed 3 bases, with 10 bases lying between them. CDR3 length: 14 amino acids. Germline CDR1 is MNHNS and CDR2 is SASEGT. CDR3 DNA sequence: TGTGCCAGCAGTGAAGGGGTGGGGGTCTACGAGCAGTACTTC. This gives the protein CASSEGVGVYEQYF.

The rearrangement links TRBV30 to TRBJ2-2, with 8 positions matching TRBD1. Germline V gives CDR1 GTSNPN, CDR2 SVGIG (reference sequence). Trimming removed 4 bases from V and 4 bases from J; junction bases left unmatched: 5. The CDR3 runs to 14 residues. CDR3 sequence: CAWTGQVITGELFF. CDR3 nucleotides: TGTGCCTGGACGGGACAGGTGATCACCGGGGAGCTGTTTTTT.

The rearrangement links TRBV19 to TRBJ2-2; 7 bases map to TRBD1. Germline loops: CDR1 LNHDA, CDR2 SQIVND (reference sequence). CDR3 length: 13 amino acids. J gave up 6 bases and V 7 bases, and 5 bases lay outside the gene matches. CDR3 sequence reads: CASNRQGAGELFF. CDR3 DNA: TGTGCCAGTAATAGACAGGGTGCCGGGGAGCTGTTTTTT.

This clone was counted between two and nine times. The chain carries TRBV7-2 and TRBJ1-2, with D perhaps TRBD1 (6 bases). The germline V gene encodes CDR1 SGHTA and CDR2 FQGNSA. The V gene lost 3 bases and the J gene lost 7 bases, with 15 bases spanning the gap. The CDR3 runs to 14 residues. The CDR3 loop is CASSFHRVDSGYTF. CDR3 nucleotide sequence: TGTGCCAGCAGCTTCCACAGGGTGGATTCTGGCTACACCTTC.

The rearrangement links TRBV10-3 to TRBJ2-3; tentative D call: TRBD2 (5 bases). The CDR3 runs 14 residues. V was pared by 3 bases and J by 1 base, with 8 bases between. Germline lookup yields CDR1 ENHRY and CDR2 SYGVKD. The CDR3 DNA follows: TGTGCCATCAGTGACCCCGGGGGCACAGATACGCAGTATTTT. It yields the protein CAISDPGGTDTQYF.

The J gene is TRBJ2-7, the V gene TRBV7-9; D not certain. The length of the CDR3 is 13 residues. Germline assignment: CDR1 SEHNR and CDR2 FQNEAQ (reference sequence). V lost 2 bases to trimming and J lost 0 bases, with 5 bases between them. CDR3 sequence: CASSLSHSYEQYF. The CDR3 DNA sequence: TGTGCCAGCAGCTTAAGTCACTCCTACGAGCAGTACTTC.

This clone occurred a few times. The chain joins TRBV29-1 to TRBJ2-5; 11 positions match TRBD2. CDR1 SQVTM and CDR2 ANQGSEA come from the germline V gene. The CDR3 consists of 17 residues. Losses at the gene ends were 4 bases for V and 5 bases for J; bases not matched to a gene: 15. In DNA, the CDR3 is TGCAGCGTTGGTGGTGGTGGTCTAGCGGGAGGAATGGAGACCCAGTACTTC. As protein: CSVGGGGLAGGMETQYF.

The genes are TRBV5-1 and TRBJ1-1; 7 bases are a match to TRBD1. The CDR3 consists of 15 residues. V was pared by 4 bases and J by 0 bases, with 6 bases of the junction left unmatched. Germline CDR1 and CDR2: SGHRS and YFSETQ. This CDR3 is CASSTGTDMNTEAFF. CDR3 DNA sequence: TGCGCCAGCAGCACAGGGACAGACATGAACACTGAAGCTTTCTTT. The full variable domain, rest sourced from reference TRBV5-1 and TRBJ1-1, is KAGVTQTPRYLIKTRGQQVTLSCSPISGHRSVSWYQQTPGQGLQFLFEYFSETQRNKGNFPGRFSGRQFSNSRSEMNVSTLELGDSALYLCASSTGTDMNTEAFFGQGTRLTVV.

V is TRBV4-1 and J is TRBJ2-5; D call uncertain. Trimming took off 4 bases at V and 0 bases at J, with 6 bases between the two ends. CDR1 and CDR2 (germline): MGHRA, YSYEKL. The CDR3 spans 13 residues. The CDR3 nucleotides read TGCGCCAGCAGCCGCGGATACCAAGAGACCCAGTACTTC. Its protein product is CASSRGYQETQYF.

This clone was counted a few times. The chain carries TRBV10-3 and TRBJ2-3, with D unclear. The germline V gene has CDR1 ENHRY and CDR2 SYGVKD. This CDR3 comprises 13 residues. The germline V and J ends were trimmed by 5 bases and 2 bases, with 8 bases remaining between them. The CDR3, as DNA: TGTGCCATCAGTACGGCGGTCACAGATACGCAGTATTTT. This gives the protein CAISTAVTDTQYF.

The J gene is TRBJ1-1, the V gene TRBV29-1; no definite D call. V was shortened by 5 bases and J by 6 bases, with 13 bases between the two germline ends. The CDR3 is made up of 12 amino acids. Germline V gene lookup returns CDR1 SQVTM and CDR2 ANQGSEA. The CDR3: CSVFLRSAEAFF. CDR3 nucleotide sequence: TGCAGCGTTTTTTTACGGTCTGCTGAAGCTTTCTTT.

This clone was detected many times. The chain is built from TRBV7-2 and TRBJ2-2; a weak D match, TRBD1 (6 bases). Germline V gives CDR1 SGHTA, CDR2 FQGNSA. V lost 6 bases and J 1 base, leaving 9 bases between the germline ends. The CDR3 totals 14 residues. DNA of the CDR3: TGTGCCAGCAGTCTGACAGGGAACACCGGGGAGCTGTTTTTT. It is translated as CASSLTGNTGELFF.

The J gene is TRBJ1-3, the V gene TRBV9; TRBD1 aligns across 7 bases. V shed 4 bases, J shed 1 base, and the junction held 11 bases outside the gene matches. Germline CDR1 and CDR2: SGDLS and YYNGEE. CDR3 length: 17 amino acids. The CDR3 bases are TGTGCCAGCAGCTCCGGGACAGCCTCGTCTTCTGGAAACACCATATATTTT. Encoded protein: CASSSGTASSSGNTIYF.

V usage is TRBV25-1 and J usage is TRBJ1-1; D call uncertain. Germline lookup yields CDR1 MGHDK and CDR2 SYGVNS. Trimming pared 6 bases from V and 1 base from J, leaving 9 bases between. The CDR3 length is 13 residues. In DNA, the CDR3 is TGTGCCAGCAGCCCGACCCCGAACACTGAAGCTTTCTTT. Residues: CASSPTPNTEAFF.

The chain joins TRBV7-7 to TRBJ2-3; D gene uncertain. CDR1 is SSHAT, CDR2 FNYEAQ, per germline (reference sequence). With 5 bases removed from V and 2 bases from J, the gap between germline ends came to 8 bases. There are 13 residues in the CDR3. The CDR3 DNA reads TGTGCCAGCAGCCCGATCAACACAGATACGCAGTATTTT. It codes for CASSPINTDTQYF. Full variable domain (missing parts from reference TRBV7-7 and TRBJ2-3): GAGVSQSPRYKVTKRGQDVTLRCDPISSHATLYWYQQALGQGPEFLTYFNYEAQPDKSGLPSDRFSAERPEGSISTLTIQRTEQRDSAMYRCASSPINTDTQYFGPGTRLTVL.

This clone has only a few counts. The chain carries TRBV2 and TRBJ2-1, with D perhaps given as TRBD1 or TRBD2 (6 bases each). The CDR3 sequence is 14 residues long. Between the trimmed V and J ends, which lost 5 bases and 3 bases, there was a span of 11 bases. In germline, CDR1 is SNHLY, CDR2 FYNNEI. The CDR3 sequence is CASSLEGGYNEQFF. DNA of the CDR3: TGTGCCAGCAGTTTAGAGGGGGGCTACAATGAGCAGTTCTTC.

This clone has just one count. This chain uses TRBV4-2 with TRBJ2-1; maybe TRBD2 (6 bases). The CDR3 covers 19 residues. Germline V gives CDR1 LGHNA, CDR2 YNFKEQ. Trimming removed 0 bases from V and 1 base from J, with 19 bases in between. CDR3 in DNA: TGTGCCAGCAGCCAAGAACTAAGAACAACTAGCTTTTCCTACAATGAGCAGTTCTTC. Amino acids: CASSQELRTTSFSYNEQFF.

V usage is TRBV5-1 and J usage is TRBJ2-6; unclear D gene. V was clipped by 1 base and J by 0 bases, with 5 bases between them. Germline V gives CDR1 SGHRS, CDR2 YFSETQ. The CDR3 loop spans 15 amino acids. For the CDR3, the DNA is TGCGCCAGCAGCTTGTCGAGCTCTGGGGCCAACGTCCTGACTTTC. Its translation: CASSLSSSGANVLTF.

This chain joins TRBV29-1 and TRBJ1-1; 7 bases fit TRBD1. The CDR3 contains 15 residues. The J segment lost 0 bases and the V segment lost 6 bases, leaving 10 bases of the junction unmatched. CDR1 SQVTM and CDR2 ANQGSEA come from the germline V gene. DNA for the CDR3: TGCAGCGTAAAACGACAGGGTGGCATGAACACTGAAGCTTTCTTT. Translating gives CSVKRQGGMNTEAFF.

This clone was detected only a few times. The chain has TRBV7-9 and TRBJ2-7; D may be TRBD2 (6 bases). Germline V lookup: CDR1 SEHNR, CDR2 FQNEAQ (reference sequence). This CDR3 contains 13 residues. V lost 6 bases and J lost 3, with 12 bases in between. The chain's CDR3 is CASRNSGGYEQYF. DNA of the CDR3: TGTGCCAGCAGAAATAGCGGAGGCTACGAGCAGTACTTC. The variable domain in full, with the rest retrieved from reference TRBV7-9 and TRBJ2-7, is DTGVSQNPRHKITKRGQNVTFRCDPISEHNRLYWYRQTLGQGPEFLTYFQNEAQLEKSRLLSDRFSAERPKGSFSTLEIQRTEQGDSAMYLCASRNSGGYEQYFGPGTRLTVT.

The V and J genes are TRBV30 and TRBJ1-5; no clear D gene. V shed 0 bases and J shed 4 bases, with 10 bases lying between them. Germline CDR1 is GTSNPN and CDR2 is SVGIG (reference sequence). This CDR3 is built from 14 residues. CDR3 loop: CAWSVGPLNQPQHF. The CDR3, as DNA: TGTGCCTGGAGTGTAGGGCCCCTGAATCAGCCCCAGCATTTT.

V gene TRBV7-2 combines with J gene TRBJ1-2; weak D call: TRBD1 (5 bases). The germline CDR1 and CDR2 sequences are SGHTA and FQGNSA. V was trimmed by 6 bases and J by 8 bases, leaving 22 bases between them. CDR3 length: 15 residues. The CDR3 DNA reads as TGTGCCAGCAGGCTCGGCGGGATACTAACAGGAGGCTACACCTTC. Translation gives CASRLGGILTGGYTF.

This clone was seen a handful of times. This chain links TRBV5-1 with TRBJ2-2; D remains unclear. V lost 0 bases to trimming and J lost 0 bases, with 6 bases between them. This CDR3 has 15 amino acids. Germline assignment: CDR1 SGHRS and CDR2 YFSETQ. The CDR3 loop is CASSLDLTNTGELFF. The DNA of the CDR3 is TGCGCCAGCAGCTTGGATCTAACGAACACCGGGGAGCTGTTTTTT. The full variable domain, with the rest looked up from reference TRBV5-1 and TRBJ2-2, is KAGVTQTPRYLIKTRGQQVTLSCSPISGHRSVSWYQQTPGQGLQFLFEYFSETQRNKGNFPGRFSGRQFSNSRSEMNVSTLELGDSALYLCASSLDLTNTGELFFGEGSRLTVL.

This chain joins TRBV29-1 and TRBJ1-2; D unclear. The CDR3 is made up of 13 amino acids. Germline V gene lookup returns CDR1 SQVTM and CDR2 ANQGSEA. The V and J ends lost 7 bases and 0 bases respectively, with 12 bases between them. The CDR3 protein is CSALDRPNYGYTF. CDR3 sequence (DNA): TGCAGCGCATTGGACCGACCTAACTATGGCTACACCTTC. The whole variable domain, remainder taken from reference TRBV29-1 and TRBJ1-2, is SAVISQKPSRDICQRGTSLTIQCQVDSQVTMMFWYRQQPGQSLTLIATANQGSEATYESGFVIDKFPISRPNLTFSTLTVSNMSPEDSSIYLCSALDRPNYGYTFGSGTRLTVV.

A few counts support this clone. The V call is TRBV7-2, the J call TRBJ2-2; D is ambiguous. The ends were cut back, 5 bases at V and 7 bases at J, with 11 bases in the middle. Per the germline V gene, CDR1 is SGHTA and CDR2 is FQGNSA. The CDR3 spans 13 residues. The CDR3 DNA reads as TGTGCCAGCAGCCCCCCTTCGGACGGGGAGCTGTTTTTT. It specifies CASSPPSDGELFF.